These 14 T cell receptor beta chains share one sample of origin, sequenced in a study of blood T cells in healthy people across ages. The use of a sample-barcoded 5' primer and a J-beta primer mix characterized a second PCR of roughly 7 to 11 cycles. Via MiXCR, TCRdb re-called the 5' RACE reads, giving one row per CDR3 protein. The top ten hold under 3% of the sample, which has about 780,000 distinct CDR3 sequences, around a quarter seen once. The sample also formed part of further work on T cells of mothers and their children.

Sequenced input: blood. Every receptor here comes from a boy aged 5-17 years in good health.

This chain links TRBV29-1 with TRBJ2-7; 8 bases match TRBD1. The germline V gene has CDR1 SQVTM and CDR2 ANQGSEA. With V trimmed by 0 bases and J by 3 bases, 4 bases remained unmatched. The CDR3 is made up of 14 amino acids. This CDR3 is CSVEDPDRVYEQYF. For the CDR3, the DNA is TGCAGCGTTGAAGACCCGGACAGGGTCTACGAGCAGTACTTC.

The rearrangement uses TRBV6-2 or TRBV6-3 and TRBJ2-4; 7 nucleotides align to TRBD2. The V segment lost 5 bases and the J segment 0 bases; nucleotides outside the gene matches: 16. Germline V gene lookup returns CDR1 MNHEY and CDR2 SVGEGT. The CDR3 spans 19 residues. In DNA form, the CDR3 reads TGTGCCAGCAGTCCCCGGATTGGGAAGCGGGGCCTAGCCAAAAACATTCAGTACTTC. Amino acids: CASSPRIGKRGLAKNIQYF.

The CDR3 loop reads CASSLPRAGHQETQYF. Written as DNA, the CDR3 is TGCGCCAGCAGCCTCCCGAGAGCGGGACACCAAGAGACCCAGTACTTC. J is TRBJ2-5 and V is TRBV4-1; TRBD2 agrees at 7 bases. Losses at the gene ends were 4 bases for V and 0 bases for J; bases not matched to a gene: 8. Per germline, CDR1 MGHRA and CDR2 YSYEKL. CDR3 length equals 16 residues.

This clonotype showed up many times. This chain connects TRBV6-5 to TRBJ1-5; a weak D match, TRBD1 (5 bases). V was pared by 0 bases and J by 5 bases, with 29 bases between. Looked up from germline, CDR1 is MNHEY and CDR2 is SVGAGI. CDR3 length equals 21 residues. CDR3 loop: CASSYSRTPVAGARKYQPQHF. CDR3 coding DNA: TGTGCCAGCAGTTACTCACGAACCCCGGTCGCCGGGGCCCGGAAGTATCAGCCCCAGCATTTT.

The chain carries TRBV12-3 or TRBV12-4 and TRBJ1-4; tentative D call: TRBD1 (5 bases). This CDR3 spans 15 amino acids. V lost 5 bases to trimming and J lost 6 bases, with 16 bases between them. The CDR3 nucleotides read TGTGCCAGCAGTCCCGTGAGGTCGGGGGATGAAAAACTGTTTTTT. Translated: CASSPVRSGDEKLFF.

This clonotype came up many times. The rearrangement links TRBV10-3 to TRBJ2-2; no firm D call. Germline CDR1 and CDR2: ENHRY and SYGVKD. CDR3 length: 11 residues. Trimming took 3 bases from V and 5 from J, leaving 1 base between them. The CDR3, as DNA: TGTGCCATCAGTGAAACCGGGGAGCTGTTTTTT. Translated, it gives CAISETGELFF.

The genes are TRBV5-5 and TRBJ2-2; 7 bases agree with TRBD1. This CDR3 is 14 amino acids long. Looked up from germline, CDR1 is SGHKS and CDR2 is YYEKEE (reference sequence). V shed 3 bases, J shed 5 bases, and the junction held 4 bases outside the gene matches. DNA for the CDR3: TGTGCCAGCAGCTCGACAGGGCAGACCGGGGAGCTGTTTTTT. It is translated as CASSSTGQTGELFF.

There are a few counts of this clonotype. CDR3 DNA: TGTGCCAGCTCCTCACTAGCGGAGAACAATCAAGAGACCCAGTACTTC. As protein: CASSSLAENNQETQYF. This sequence joins TRBV12-3 or TRBV12-4 and TRBJ2-5, with 8 positions matching TRBD2. The V segment lost 8 bases and the J segment 2 bases; nucleotides outside the gene matches: 13. The CDR3 extends over 16 amino acids.

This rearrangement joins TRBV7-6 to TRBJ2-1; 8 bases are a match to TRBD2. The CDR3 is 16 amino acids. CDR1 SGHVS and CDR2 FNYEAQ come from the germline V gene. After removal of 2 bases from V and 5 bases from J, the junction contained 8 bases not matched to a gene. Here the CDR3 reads CASSLYAGGGDNEQFF. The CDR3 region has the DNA TGTGCCAGCAGCTTATACGCGGGGGGAGGAGACAATGAGCAGTTCTTC.

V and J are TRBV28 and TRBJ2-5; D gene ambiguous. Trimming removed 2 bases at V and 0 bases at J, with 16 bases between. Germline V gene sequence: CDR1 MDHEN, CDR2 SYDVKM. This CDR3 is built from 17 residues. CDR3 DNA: TGTGCCAGCAGTTTAAGTGGCAGCGTCTACTACCAAGAGACCCAGTACTTC. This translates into CASSLSGSVYYQETQYF.

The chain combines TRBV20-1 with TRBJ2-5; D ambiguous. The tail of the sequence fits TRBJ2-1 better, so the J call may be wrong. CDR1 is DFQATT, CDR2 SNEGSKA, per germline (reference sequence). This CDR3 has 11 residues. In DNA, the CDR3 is TGCAGTGCTAGCTCGGTTGGTGAGCAGTTCTTC. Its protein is CSASSVGEQFF.

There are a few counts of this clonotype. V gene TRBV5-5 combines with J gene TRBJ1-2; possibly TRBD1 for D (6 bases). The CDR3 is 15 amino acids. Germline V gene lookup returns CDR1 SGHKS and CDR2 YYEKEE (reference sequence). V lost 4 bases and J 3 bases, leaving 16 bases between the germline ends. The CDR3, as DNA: TGTGCCAGCAGCCTGGGTTTGCGGGGGCACTATGGCTACACCTTC. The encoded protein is CASSLGLRGHYGYTF.

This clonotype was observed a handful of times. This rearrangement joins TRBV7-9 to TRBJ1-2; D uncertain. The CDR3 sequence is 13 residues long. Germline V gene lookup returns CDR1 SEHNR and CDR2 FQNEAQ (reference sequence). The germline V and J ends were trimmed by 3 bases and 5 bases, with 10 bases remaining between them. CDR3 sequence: CASSLVRGYGYTF. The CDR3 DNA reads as TGTGCCAGCAGCTTGGTGAGAGGGTATGGCTACACCTTC.

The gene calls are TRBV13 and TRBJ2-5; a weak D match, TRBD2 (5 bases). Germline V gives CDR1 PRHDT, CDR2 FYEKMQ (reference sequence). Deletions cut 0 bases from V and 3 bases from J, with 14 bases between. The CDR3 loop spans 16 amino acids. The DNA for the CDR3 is TGTGCCAGCAGCTTAGGCGAGGGTGGGATAGAAGAGACCCAGTACTTC. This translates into CASSLGEGGIEETQYF.